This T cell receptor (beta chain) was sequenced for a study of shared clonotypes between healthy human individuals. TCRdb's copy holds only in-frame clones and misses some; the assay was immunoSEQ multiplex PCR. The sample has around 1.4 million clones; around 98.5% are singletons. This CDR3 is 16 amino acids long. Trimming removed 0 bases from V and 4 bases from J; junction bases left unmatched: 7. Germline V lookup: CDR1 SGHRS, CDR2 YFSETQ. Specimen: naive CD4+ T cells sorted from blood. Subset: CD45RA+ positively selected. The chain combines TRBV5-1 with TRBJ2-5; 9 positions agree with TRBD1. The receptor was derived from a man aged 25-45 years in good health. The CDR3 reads CASSLGPGQGGETQYF. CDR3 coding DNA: TGCGCCAGCAGCTTGGGTCCGGGACAGGGAGGAGAGACCCAGTACTTC.